This T cell receptor beta chain comes out of a study of cytomegalovirus exposure and HLA in healthy donors. As for the study in general: Samples from HLA-typed donors yielded approximately 80 million unique TCRs in an early data release.

Turning to this clone: The antigen remains undetermined.

Study-level findings and limits: Earlier findings revealed that most TCR beta V segments proved productive either about 87% or about 30% of the time.

The PCR was carried out with 60 Vbeta primers and 13 Jbeta primers. Sequencing was performed with immunoSEQ multiplex PCR; in TCRdb, only in-frame clones are kept and a portion is missing. This sample's clone table lists 150,000 to 200,000 clones. Sequencing input: PBMCs. The TCR was taken from a man younger than 45 in good health and CMV-seronegative.

CDR3 bases: TGTGCCAGCAGCCAAGAGCGTACAGGGAACTATGGCTACACCTTC. It specifies CASSQERTGNYGYTF. V gene TRBV4-2 combines with J gene TRBJ1-2, with D tentatively TRBD1 (6 bases). The CDR3 totals 15 residues. In germline, CDR1 is LGHNA, CDR2 YNFKEQ. V lost 0 bases to trimming and J lost 2 bases, with 10 bases between them.